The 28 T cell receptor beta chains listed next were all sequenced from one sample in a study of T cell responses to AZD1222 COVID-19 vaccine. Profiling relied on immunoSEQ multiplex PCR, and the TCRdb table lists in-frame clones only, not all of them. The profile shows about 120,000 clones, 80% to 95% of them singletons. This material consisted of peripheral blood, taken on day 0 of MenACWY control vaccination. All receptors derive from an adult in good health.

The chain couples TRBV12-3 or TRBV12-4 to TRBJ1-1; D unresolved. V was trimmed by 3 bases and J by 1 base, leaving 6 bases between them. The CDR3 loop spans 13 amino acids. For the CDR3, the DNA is TGTGCCAGCAGTTTTAGAGAGAACACTGAAGCTTTCTTT. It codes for CASSFRENTEAFF.

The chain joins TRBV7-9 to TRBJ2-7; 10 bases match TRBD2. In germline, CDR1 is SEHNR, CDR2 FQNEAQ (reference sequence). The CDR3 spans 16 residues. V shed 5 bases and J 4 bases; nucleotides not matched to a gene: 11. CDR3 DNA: TGTGCCAGCAGCCCCGGGTTAACTAGCGGGACGTACGAGCAGTACTTC. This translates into CASSPGLTSGTYEQYF.

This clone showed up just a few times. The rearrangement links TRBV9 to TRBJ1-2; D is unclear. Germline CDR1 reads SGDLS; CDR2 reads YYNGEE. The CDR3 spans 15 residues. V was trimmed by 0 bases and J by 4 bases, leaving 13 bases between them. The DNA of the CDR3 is TGTGCCAGCAGCGTAGATTTGGGCAGCCTCTATGGCTACACCTTC. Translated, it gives CASSVDLGSLYGYTF. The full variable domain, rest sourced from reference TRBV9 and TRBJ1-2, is DSGVTQTPKHLITATGQRVTLRCSPRSGDLSVYWYQQSLDQGLQFLIQYYNGEERAKGNILERFSAQQFPDLHSELNLSSLELGDSALYFCASSVDLGSLYGYTFGSGTRLTVV.

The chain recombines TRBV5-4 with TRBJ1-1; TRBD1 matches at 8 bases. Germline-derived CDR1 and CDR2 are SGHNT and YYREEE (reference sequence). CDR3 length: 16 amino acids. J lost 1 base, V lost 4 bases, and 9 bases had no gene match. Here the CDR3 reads CASSTSSGTGNTEAFF. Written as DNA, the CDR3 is TGTGCCAGCAGCACCTCCTCCGGGACAGGGAACACTGAAGCTTTCTTT.

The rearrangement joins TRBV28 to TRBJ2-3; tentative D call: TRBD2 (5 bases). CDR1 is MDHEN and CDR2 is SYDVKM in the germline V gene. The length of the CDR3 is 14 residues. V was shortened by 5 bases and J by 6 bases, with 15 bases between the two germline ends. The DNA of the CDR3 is TGTGCCAGCAGTCCCCCGGGGAAGGTGGATACGCAGTATTTT. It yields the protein CASSPPGKVDTQYF.

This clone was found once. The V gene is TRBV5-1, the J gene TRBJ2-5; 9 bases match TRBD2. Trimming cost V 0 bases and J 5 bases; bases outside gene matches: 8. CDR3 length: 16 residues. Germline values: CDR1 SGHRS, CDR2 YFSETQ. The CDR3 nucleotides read TGCGCCAGCAGCTTGGTCGGGACTAGCAAGAGGGAGACCCAGTACTTC. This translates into CASSLVGTSKRETQYF.

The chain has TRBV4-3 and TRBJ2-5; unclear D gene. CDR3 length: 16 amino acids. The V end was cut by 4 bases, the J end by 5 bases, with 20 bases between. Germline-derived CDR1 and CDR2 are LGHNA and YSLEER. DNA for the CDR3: TGCGCCAGCAGCCTTTTAATTTCAGACCCGCGGGAGACCCAGTACTTC. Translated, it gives CASSLLISDPRETQYF.

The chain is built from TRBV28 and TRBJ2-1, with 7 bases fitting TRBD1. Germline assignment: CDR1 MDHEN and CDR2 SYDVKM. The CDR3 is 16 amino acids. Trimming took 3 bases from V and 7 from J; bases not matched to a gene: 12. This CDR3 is CASSLGRVTGLNEQFF. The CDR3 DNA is TGTGCCAGCAGTTTGGGCAGGGTGACAGGGCTAAATGAGCAGTTCTTC.

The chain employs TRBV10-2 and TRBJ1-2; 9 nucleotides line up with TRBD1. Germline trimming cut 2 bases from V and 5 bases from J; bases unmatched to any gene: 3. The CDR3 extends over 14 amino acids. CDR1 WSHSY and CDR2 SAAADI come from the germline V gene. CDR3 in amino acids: CASSETGGLYGYTF. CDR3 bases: TGCGCCAGCAGTGAGACAGGGGGCTTATATGGCTACACCTTC.

In nucleotides, the CDR3 is TGTGCCAGCAGCTTAGTGGAGCGGCAGGGGCCCCCCTACGAGCAGTACTTC. It is translated as CASSLVERQGPPYEQYF. The V call is TRBV7-2, the J call TRBJ2-7; D may be TRBD1 (6 bases). Germline V gene data show CDR1 as SGHTA and CDR2 as FQGNSA. The CDR3 runs to 17 residues. V gave up 1 base and J gave up 2 bases, with 18 bases separating them.

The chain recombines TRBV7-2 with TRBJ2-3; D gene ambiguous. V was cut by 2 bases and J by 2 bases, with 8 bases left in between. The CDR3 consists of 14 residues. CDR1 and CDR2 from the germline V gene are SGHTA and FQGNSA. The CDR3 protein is CASSLKAYTDTQYF. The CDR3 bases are TGTGCCAGCAGCTTAAAAGCTTACACAGATACGCAGTATTTT.

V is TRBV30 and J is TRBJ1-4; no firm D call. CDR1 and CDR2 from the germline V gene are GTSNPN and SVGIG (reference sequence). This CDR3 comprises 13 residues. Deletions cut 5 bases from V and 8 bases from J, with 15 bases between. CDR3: CAWASSSWEKLFF. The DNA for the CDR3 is TGTGCCTGGGCCTCTAGTAGTTGGGAAAAACTGTTTTTT.

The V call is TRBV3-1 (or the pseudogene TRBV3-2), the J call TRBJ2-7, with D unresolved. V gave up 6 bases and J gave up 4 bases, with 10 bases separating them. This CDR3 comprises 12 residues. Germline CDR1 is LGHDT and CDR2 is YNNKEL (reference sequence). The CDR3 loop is CASSLLSYEQYF. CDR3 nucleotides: TGTGCCAGCAGTCTTTTGTCTTACGAGCAGTACTTC.

The CDR3 is CASSNRDRGGSASEKLFF. The DNA for the CDR3 is TGCGCCAGCAGCAACCGGGACAGGGGGGGATCGGCATCTGAAAAACTGTTTTTT. V and J are TRBV4-3 and TRBJ1-4; the match to TRBD1 covers 11 bases. The germline CDR1 and CDR2 sequences are LGHNA and YSLEER. The CDR3 contains 18 residues. J gave up 7 bases and V 5 bases, and 15 bases lay outside the gene matches.

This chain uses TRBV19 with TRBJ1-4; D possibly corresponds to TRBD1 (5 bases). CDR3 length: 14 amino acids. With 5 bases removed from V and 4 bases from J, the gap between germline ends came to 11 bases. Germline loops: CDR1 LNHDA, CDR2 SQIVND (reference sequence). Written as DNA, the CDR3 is TGTGCCAGTAGTTCGGGACGGATTAATGAAAAACTGTTTTTT. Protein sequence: CASSSGRINEKLFF.

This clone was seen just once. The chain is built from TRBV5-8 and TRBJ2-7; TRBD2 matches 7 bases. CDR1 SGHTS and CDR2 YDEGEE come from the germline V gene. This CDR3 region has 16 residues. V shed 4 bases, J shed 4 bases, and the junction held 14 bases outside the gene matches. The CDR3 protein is CASSPRTNGGSYEQYF. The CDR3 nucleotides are TGTGCCAGCAGCCCCCGCACGAACGGGGGGTCTTACGAGCAGTACTTC.

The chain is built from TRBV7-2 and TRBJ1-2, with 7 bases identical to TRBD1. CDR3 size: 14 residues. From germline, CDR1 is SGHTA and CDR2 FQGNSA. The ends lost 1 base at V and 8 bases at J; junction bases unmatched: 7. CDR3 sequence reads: CASSLDQGVGGYTF. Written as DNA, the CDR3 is TGTGCCAGCAGCTTAGACCAGGGGGTAGGGGGCTACACCTTC.

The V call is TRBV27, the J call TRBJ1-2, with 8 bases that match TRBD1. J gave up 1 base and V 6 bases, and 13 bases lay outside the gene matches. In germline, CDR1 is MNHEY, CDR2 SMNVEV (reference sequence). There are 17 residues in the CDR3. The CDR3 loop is CASSLVGQGALNYGYTF. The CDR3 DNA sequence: TGTGCCAGCAGCCTAGTAGGGCAGGGGGCCCTTAACTATGGCTACACCTTC.

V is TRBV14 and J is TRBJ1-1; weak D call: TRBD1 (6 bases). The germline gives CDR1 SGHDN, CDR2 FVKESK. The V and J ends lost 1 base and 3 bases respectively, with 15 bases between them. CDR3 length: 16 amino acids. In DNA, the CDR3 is TGTGCCAGCAGCCAAGCTCTAGGGGAGGGGGACACTGAAGCTTTCTTT. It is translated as CASSQALGEGDTEAFF.

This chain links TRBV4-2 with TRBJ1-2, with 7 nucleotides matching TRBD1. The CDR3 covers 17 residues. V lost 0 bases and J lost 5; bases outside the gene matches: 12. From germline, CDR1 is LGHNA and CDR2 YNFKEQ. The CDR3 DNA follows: TGTGCCAGCAGCCAAGATAAGGACAGGCCCAGACTATATGGCTACACCTTC. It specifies CASSQDKDRPRLYGYTF.

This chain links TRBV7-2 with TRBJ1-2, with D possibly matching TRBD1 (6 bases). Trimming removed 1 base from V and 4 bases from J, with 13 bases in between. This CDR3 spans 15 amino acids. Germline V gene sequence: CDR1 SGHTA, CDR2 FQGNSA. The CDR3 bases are TGTGCCAGCAGCTTAGTGCTACAGGGTGGCTATGGCTACACCTTC. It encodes CASSLVLQGGYGYTF.

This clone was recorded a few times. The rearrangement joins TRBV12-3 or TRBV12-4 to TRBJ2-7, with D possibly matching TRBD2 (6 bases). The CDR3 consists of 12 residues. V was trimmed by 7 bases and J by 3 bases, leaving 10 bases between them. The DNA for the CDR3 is TGTGCCAGCATTCCTAGCGACTACGAGCAGTACGTC. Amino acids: CASIPSDYEQYV.

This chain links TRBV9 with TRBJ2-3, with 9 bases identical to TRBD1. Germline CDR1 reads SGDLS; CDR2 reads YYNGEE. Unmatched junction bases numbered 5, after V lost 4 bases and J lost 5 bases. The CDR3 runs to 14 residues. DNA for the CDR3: TGTGCCAGCAGCATACGGACAGGGGTAGATACGCAGTATTTT. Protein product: CASSIRTGVDTQYF. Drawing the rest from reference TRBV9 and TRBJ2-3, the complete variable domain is DSGVTQTPKHLITATGQRVTLRCSPRSGDLSVYWYQQSLDQGLQFLIQYYNGEERAKGNILERFSAQQFPDLHSELNLSSLELGDSALYFCASSIRTGVDTQYFGPGTRLTVL.

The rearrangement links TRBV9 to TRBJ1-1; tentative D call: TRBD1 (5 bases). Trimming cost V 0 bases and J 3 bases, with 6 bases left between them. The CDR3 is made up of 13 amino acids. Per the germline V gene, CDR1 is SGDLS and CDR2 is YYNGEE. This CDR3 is CASSVAGDTEAFF. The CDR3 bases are TGTGCCAGCAGCGTAGCGGGGGACACTGAAGCTTTCTTT.

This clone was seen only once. The CDR3, as DNA: TGTGCCAGCAGCCAAGGGACAGGGGGAGAGACCCAGTACTTC. It is translated as CASSQGTGGETQYF. V and J are TRBV3-1 (or the pseudogene TRBV3-2) and TRBJ2-5; TRBD1 matches at 10 bases. CDR3 size: 14 residues. V was clipped by 1 base and J by 4 bases; unmatched bases: 0. The germline gives CDR1 LGHDT, CDR2 YNNKEL (reference sequence).

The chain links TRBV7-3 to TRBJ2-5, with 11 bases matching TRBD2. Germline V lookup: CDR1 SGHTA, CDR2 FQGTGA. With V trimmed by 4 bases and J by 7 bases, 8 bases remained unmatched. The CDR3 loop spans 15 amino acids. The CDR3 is CASSSNVAGGGTQYF. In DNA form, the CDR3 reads TGTGCCAGCAGCTCAAATGTAGCGGGAGGGGGGACCCAGTACTTC.

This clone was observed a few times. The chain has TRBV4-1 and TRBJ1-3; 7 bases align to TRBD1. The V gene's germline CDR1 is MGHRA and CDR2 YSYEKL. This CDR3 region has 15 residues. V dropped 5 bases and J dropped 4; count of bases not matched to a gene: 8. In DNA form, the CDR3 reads TGCGCCAGCAGCATCCGGGACAGCATCGGAAACACCATATATTTT. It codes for CASSIRDSIGNTIYF.

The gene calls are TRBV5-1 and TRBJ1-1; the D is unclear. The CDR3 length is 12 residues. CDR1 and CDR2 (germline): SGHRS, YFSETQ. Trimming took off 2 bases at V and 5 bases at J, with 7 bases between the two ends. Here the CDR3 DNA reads TGCGCCAGCAGCTTTTGGGGAACTGAAGCTTTCTTT. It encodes CASSFWGTEAFF. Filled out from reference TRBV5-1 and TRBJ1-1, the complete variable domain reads KAGVTQTPRYLIKTRGQQVTLSCSPISGHRSVSWYQQTPGQGLQFLFEYFSETQRNKGNFPGRFSGRQFSNSRSEMNVSTLELGDSALYLCASSFWGTEAFFGQGTRLTVV.